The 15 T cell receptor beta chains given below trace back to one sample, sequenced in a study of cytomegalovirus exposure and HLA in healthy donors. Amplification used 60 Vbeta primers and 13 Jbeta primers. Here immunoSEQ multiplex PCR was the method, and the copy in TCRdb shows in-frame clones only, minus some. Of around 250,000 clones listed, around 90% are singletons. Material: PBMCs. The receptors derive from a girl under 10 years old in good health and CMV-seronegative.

The CDR3 DNA is TGCGCCAGCAGCCAAGATCCTGCAGCGGGGGGCTACAATGAGCAGTTCTTC. Translation gives CASSQDPAAGGYNEQFF. V is TRBV4-1 and J is TRBJ2-1; 9 nucleotides line up with TRBD2. CDR1 is MGHRA, CDR2 YSYEKL, per germline. After removal of 0 bases from V and 3 bases from J, the junction contained 6 bases not matched to a gene. The CDR3 spans 17 residues.

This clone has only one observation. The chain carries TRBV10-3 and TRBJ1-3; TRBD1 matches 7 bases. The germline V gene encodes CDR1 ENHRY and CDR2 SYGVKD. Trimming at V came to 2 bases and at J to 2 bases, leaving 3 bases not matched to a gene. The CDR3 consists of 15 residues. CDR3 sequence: CAISEVTGAGNTIYF. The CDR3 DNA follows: TGTGCCATCAGTGAGGTTACAGGGGCTGGAAACACCATATATTTT.

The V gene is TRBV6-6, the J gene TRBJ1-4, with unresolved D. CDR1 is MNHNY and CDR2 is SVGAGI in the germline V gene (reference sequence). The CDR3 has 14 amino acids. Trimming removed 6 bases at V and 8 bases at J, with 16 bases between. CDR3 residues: CASSPRPMEEKLFF. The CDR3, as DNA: TGTGCCAGCAGCCCTCGGCCGATGGAGGAAAAACTGTTTTTT.

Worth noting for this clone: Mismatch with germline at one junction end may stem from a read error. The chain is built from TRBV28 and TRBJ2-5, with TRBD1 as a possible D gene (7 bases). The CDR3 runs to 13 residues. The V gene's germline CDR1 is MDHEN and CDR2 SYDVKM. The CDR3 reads CASSPPHSGRGDF. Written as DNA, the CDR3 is TGTGCCAGCAGTCCGCCCCATAGTGGCAGGGGGGACTTC.

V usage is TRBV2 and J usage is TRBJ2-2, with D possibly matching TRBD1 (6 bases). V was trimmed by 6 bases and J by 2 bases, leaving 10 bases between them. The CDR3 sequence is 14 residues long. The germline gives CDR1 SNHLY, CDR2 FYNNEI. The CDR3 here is CASRGGDNTGELFF. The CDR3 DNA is TGTGCCAGCAGAGGGGGAGATAACACCGGGGAGCTGTTTTTT.

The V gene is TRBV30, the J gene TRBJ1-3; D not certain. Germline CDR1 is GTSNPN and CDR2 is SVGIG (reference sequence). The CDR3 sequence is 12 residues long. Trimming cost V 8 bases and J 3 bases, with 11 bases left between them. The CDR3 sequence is CALEGGGNTIYF. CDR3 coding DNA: TGTGCCCTGGAGGGTGGTGGAAACACCATATATTTT.

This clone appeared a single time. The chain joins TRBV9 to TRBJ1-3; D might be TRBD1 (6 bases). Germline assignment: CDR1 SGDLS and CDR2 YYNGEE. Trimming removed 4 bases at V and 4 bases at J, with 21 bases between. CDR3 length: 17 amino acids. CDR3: CASSPQSGGGWGNTIYF. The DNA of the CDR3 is TGTGCCAGCAGCCCCCAATCCGGTGGGGGCTGGGGAAACACCATATATTTT.

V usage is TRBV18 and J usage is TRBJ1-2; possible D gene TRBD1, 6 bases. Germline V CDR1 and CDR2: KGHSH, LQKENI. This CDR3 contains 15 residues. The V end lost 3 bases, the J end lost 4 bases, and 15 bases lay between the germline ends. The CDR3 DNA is TGTGCCAGCTCACCGGAACCTACAGGGCTCTATGGCTACACCTTC. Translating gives CASSPEPTGLYGYTF.

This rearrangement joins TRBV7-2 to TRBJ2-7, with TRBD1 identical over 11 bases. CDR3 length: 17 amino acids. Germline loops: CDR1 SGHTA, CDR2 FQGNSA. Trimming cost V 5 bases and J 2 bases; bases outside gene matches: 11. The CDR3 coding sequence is TGTGCCAGCAGCCCTGGACAGGGGGCCCCTCGGACCTACGAGCAGTACTTC. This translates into CASSPGQGAPRTYEQYF.

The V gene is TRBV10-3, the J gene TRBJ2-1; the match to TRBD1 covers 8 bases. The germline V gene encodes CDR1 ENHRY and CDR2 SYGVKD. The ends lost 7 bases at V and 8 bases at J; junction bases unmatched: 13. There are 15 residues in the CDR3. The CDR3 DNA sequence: TGTGCCATCAACCGACAGGGGCGCGGGAACTATGAGCAGTTCTTC. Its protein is CAINRQGRGNYEQFF.

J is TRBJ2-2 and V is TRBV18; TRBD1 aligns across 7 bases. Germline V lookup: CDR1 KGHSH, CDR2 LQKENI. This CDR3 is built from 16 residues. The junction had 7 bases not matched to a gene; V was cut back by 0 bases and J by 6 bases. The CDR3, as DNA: TGTGCCAGCTCACCACCGTCTGCAGGGGGAGCCGGGGAGCTGTTTTTT. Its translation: CASSPPSAGGAGELFF.

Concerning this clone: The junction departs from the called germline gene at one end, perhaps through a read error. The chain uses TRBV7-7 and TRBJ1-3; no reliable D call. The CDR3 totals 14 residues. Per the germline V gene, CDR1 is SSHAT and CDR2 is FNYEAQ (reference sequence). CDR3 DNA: TGTGCTAGCAGCTCTGGAACGGGTGGAAACACCATATATTTT. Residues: CASSSGTGGNTIYF.

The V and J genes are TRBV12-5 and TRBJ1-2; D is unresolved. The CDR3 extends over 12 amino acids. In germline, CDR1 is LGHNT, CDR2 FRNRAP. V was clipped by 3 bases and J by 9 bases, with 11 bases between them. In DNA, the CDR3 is TGTGCTAGTGGTTTAGGGAGCTGGCGCTACACCTTC. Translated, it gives CASGLGSWRYTF.

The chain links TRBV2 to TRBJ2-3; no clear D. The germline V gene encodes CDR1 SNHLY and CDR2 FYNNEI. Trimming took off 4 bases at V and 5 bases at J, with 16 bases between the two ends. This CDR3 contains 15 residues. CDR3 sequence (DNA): TGTGCCAGCAGTGTGGGCCAGGTCAGTCGAGATACGCAGTATTTT. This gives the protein CASSVGQVSRDTQYF. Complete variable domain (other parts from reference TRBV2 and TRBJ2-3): EPEVTQTPSHQVTQMGQEVILRCVPISNHLYFYWYRQILGQKVEFLVSFYNNEISEKSEIFDDQFSVERPDGSNFTLKIRSTKLEDSAMYFCASSVGQVSRDTQYFGPGTRLTVL.

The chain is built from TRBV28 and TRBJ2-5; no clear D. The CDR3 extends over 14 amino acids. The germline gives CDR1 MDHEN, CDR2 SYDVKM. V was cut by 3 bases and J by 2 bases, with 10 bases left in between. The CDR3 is CASSFGLPQETQYF. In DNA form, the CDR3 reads TGTGCCAGCAGTTTTGGGCTACCGCAAGAGACCCAGTACTTC.